A single T cell receptor beta chain is shown here with its context. Its antigen is not identified. The data are from a study of T cell responses to AZD1222 COVID-19 vaccine. Clones were read by immunoSEQ multiplex PCR, and TCRdb kept only the in-frame ones, dropping some. Of over 150,000 clones listed, about 87% are singletons. Findings and limits, study-wide: Nearly half of unique spike-specific TCRs reportedly avoided B.1.351 and B.1.1.7 mutated regions.

Germline lookup yields CDR1 MRHNA and CDR2 SNTAGT. The CDR3 length is 15 residues. With 5 bases clipped from V and 6 bases from J, the junction kept 12 bases outside the gene matches. The chain has TRBV6-4 and TRBJ1-2; TRBD1 matches at 7 bases. Material: peripheral blood, obtained on day 0 of AZD1222 vaccination. The source is an adult in good health. CDR3 DNA sequence: TGTGCCAGCAGTCTAACAAGCCGGGACAGAGATGGCTACACCTTC. This codes for CASSLTSRDRDGYTF.